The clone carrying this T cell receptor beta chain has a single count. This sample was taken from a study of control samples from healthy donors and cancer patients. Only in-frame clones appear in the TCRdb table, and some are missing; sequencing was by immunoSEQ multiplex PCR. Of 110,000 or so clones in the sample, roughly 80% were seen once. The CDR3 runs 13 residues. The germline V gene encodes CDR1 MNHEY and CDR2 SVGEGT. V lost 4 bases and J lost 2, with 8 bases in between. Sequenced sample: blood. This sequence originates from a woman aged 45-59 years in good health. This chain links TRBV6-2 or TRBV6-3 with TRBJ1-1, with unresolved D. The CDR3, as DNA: TGTGCCAGCAGTTCAGTCCTTAACACTGAAGCTTTCTTT. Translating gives CASSSVLNTEAFF.